The subject of this entry is one TCR beta chain. Its antigen remains unidentified. No quality values exist for individual bases; no much larger clone is one base distant. The sample originates from a study of cytomegalovirus exposure and HLA in healthy donors (dated by TCRdb to 2015 to 2018). Some background on the complete study: An earlier analysis of some 600 of the donors reported 276 Gb of sequence data and 117 million unique TCR beta sequences obtained from around 190 million T cells. Class I and class II HLA loci were covered by the typing at four-digit resolution. Besides the first cohort of around 700 subjects, a separate validation cohort made up of over 95 different subjects was used. Roughly five DR-DQ haplotypes were handled as single units for association and clustering because linkage in the cohort was strong. To study patterns of TCR occurrence, a later analysis re-analyzed previously published TCR beta repertoires from 700 or so donors and added high-resolution HLA genotyping. Among some 400 genotyped donors of the cohort, an average of about 220,000 unique TCR beta nucleotide sequences was sequenced per donor, of which about 18% were non-productive. All discovery cohort repertoires had been generated using a single sequencing platform. Rather than drawing on any new phenotypic data, the later analysis identified candidate immune exposures from TCR beta sequences and the way those sequences occurred across donors. The study was designed to test whether signatures of past pathogen exposure could be identified by cataloging public T cell receptors. The number of typed donors differed by locus: roughly 629-640 for A, B, C, DRB1 and DQB1; roughly 510 for DQA1; roughly 600 for DPA1; and 400 to 480 for DPB1. An early release covering more than 500 HLA-typed donors comprised roughly 300 gigabases of sequencing data and some 79 million unique TCR sequences. In a later genetic analysis, genome-wide SNP genotypes for about 55% of the roughly 670 donors were used, and that subset was treated as a discovery cohort. Of the 350 to 450 genotyped donors, 65% to 90% fell in the genetic ancestry cluster associated with self-reported Caucasian donors. The study profiled the T cell repertoires of 500 to 800 subjects by immunosequencing and related them to cytomegalovirus serostatus. Donor age, sex, ethnicity and CMV serostatus were compiled alongside the repertoire data. To predict cytomegalovirus infection status, the study combined high-throughput TCR immunosequencing, statistical association of individual TCRs with disease status, and machine learning. In an earlier analysis of several hundred of the donors, high-throughput TCR beta sequencing was used to judge whether each TCR beta V gene segment behaved as functional or pseudogenic.

The method behind the library was the immunoSEQ multiplex PCR assay. The multiplex PCR relied on a mix of 60 forward primers for TCR Vbeta segments and 13 reverse primers for TCR Jbeta segments. The CDR3 region of rearranged TCR beta genes was amplified from genomic DNA with a multiplex PCR assay. The Illumina HiSeq System was used to sequence the amplified TCR beta libraries as 87-base-pair reads. Concerning the study's data processing: A later analysis counted about 80 million unique TCR beta chains across the approximately 700 repertoires, and 10 million to 11 million of these chains were shared by at least two donors. To remove PCR and sequencing errors, raw reads were error-corrected and collapsed into unique sequences using a nearest-neighbor algorithm that merged closely related sequences. To assign V, D and J gene segments, CDR3 sequences were aligned to IMGT reference sequences. For a sequence to be retained, a match of at least six nucleotides to both a V gene segment and a J gene segment was required. Rearrangements were called productive when the CDR3 lacked stop codons and stayed in frame with V and J; all others were non-productive. Following IMGT convention, CDR3 was defined as the stretch from the second conserved V-encoded cysteine to the conserved J-encoded phenylalanine. Sequences without an unambiguous match to a single V gene segment were excluded from the earlier analysis of 450 to 650 of the donors. In an earlier analysis of approximately 610 of the donors, V segments were called functional above 56.7% productive rearrangements and were called segregating when the between-donor standard deviation exceeded 5%. A statistical classification framework was built to diagnose cytomegalovirus status from the catalog of TCR beta chain sequences. In a later analysis, TCR nucleotide sequences were compared against IMGT/GENE-DB human TR gene sequences so that V and J genes could be assigned. The TCRdist pipeline was used in a later analysis to assign CDR3 sequences and most-parsimonious VDJ recombination scenarios. A later analysis defined each TCR beta chain by its CDR3 amino acid sequence plus V-gene family, and excluded reads lacking a unique V-gene family. To address suspected cross-contamination and a sequencing artifact, a later analysis removed over 500 highly shared, low-generation-probability nucleotide sequences. A later analysis calculated a clonal expansion index for each public chain from normalized within-repertoire ranks of inferred template counts. In a later analysis, generation probabilities were computed with a VDJ recombination model fitted to out-of-frame rearrangements, and the resulting probabilities were checked against IGoR. In a later analysis, hypergeometric tests were used to score TCR-TCR, TCR-HLA and TCR-CMV co-occurrence, with a repertoire-size bias correction applied to TCR pairs. In a later analysis, false discovery rates were estimated by permuting HLA or CMV assignments 20 times. A later analysis grouped co-occurring TCRs with DBSCAN, adding TCRdist sequence similarity when clustering within HLA-allele-positive subsets. For co-occurrence clustering, repertoires with fewer than 30,000 or more than 120,000 public chains were excluded, along with four or five repertoires with anomalous nucleotide sharing. As stored in TCRdb, this immuneACCESS dataset retains in-frame rearrangements with V and J assigned. A fraction of the clones does not appear; measured against another copy, unresolved V genes explain less than half of the discrepancy, and the remainder lacks a known reason. That table furnishes V, J and clone size, whereas the DNA furnished D and trimming. This sample has about 190,000 clones in its table, and 77% of those were observed once. The top ten hold 2% to 2.5% of the sample.

Results the study describes overall, beyond this receptor: According to a later analysis, most CMV-associated TCR beta chains appeared to be HLA-restricted, and the HLA associations seemed to be driven largely by CMV exposure. Broadly in line with IMGT annotations, most TCR beta V segments showed up in productive rearrangements about 87% or about 30% of the time in an earlier analysis of 587 of the donors. In a later analysis, HLA-associated TCR beta chains showed more clonal expansion and lower generation probabilities than non-associated chains that were equally common. The sequencing pipeline was judged likely to have produced a cluster of highly shared sequence variants as a technical artifact. The cohort was sequenced for TCR beta chains only, and without alpha or paired-chain data the features that could be detected were limited. The classifier was reported to diagnose cytomegalovirus status with high specificity and sensitivity in both the original and validation cohorts. Most TCR sequences were seen in very few donors, while some public TCRs were found in many individuals. In vitro tests confirmed that a few of the cytomegalovirus-associated TCR beta chains recognize cytomegalovirus antigens. The authors suggested that the approach could potentially be extended to other disease states and immunological phenotypes. A later analysis associated 17,000 or so TCR beta sequences with specific HLA alleles at a false discovery rate of 0.05. A further reported finding was that TCR beta sequences accurately predicted the HLA-A and HLA-B alleles for most subjects in the first cohort. Because some donors lacked HLA typing at each locus, the association tests relied only on the typed subset. Some IMGT-functional V segments, including TRBV6-2 and TRBV6-3, could not be distinguished by the 87-base-pair reads and were therefore excluded. In a later analysis, the rate of TCR association differed among HLA loci, with DRB1 alleles having the most associated TCRs and HLA-C alleles having the fewest. Correlated functional status among segregating V segments might be attributable to linkage disequilibrium, but an unknown experimental factor could not be ruled out. When HLA alleles, especially DR and DQ, strongly co-occurred, attributing TCR associations to individual alleles was difficult. According to a later genetic analysis, donors in an Asian-associated ancestry cluster had fewer N-insertions in productive TCRs than the approximately 650-donor mean. A later genetic analysis associated a missense DCLRE1C variant with V-gene and J-gene trimming of TCR beta chains, and an independent cohort replicated the association. Sequencing depth was assumed to be roughly uniform across donors in the presence/absence analyses, though that assumption may not hold. CMV serostatus was the only immune exposure information available for the cohort. In a later analysis, several top co-occurrence clusters were reported to appear linked to parvovirus B19, influenza, CMV and Epstein-Barr virus. A total of fewer than 200 TCR beta chains were listed by the study as associated with cytomegalovirus. Because counts were too low, seventeen rarely observed V segments, including chromosome 9 orphons, were left out of the earlier analysis of several hundred of the donors.

Its CDR3 holds 14 amino acids, cysteine through phenylalanine. Solely the CDR3 DNA is kept, with 42 bases framed from the first base. For this chain, trimming is 5 bases at the V end and 1 base at the J end, and the number of junction bases without a gene match is 4. CDR1 SGHAT and CDR2 FQNNGV were looked up in the germline V gene. The cohort comprised some 730 healthy bone marrow donors. At the time of sampling, all cohort members were nominally healthy, though unrecorded immune exposures were likely present. The donor tested CMV seropositive, placing the donor among the roughly 270 seropositive members of the cohort. A peripheral blood sample was provided by each donor, and peripheral blood mononuclear cells were used for TCR beta sequencing. Genomic DNA extraction from the blood cell samples was performed with the Qiagen DNeasy Blood Extraction Kit.

Source material: PBMCs. The sequence was collected from a woman aged 25 to 39 in good health and CMV-seropositive. The sequence is built from TRBV11-2 and TRBJ2-5; 7 bases in the middle match TRBD1. The CDR3 protein sequence reads: CASSLDRAQETQYF. In nucleotide form, the sequence is TGTGCCAGCAGCCTTGACAGGGCCCAAGAGACCCAGTACTTC.